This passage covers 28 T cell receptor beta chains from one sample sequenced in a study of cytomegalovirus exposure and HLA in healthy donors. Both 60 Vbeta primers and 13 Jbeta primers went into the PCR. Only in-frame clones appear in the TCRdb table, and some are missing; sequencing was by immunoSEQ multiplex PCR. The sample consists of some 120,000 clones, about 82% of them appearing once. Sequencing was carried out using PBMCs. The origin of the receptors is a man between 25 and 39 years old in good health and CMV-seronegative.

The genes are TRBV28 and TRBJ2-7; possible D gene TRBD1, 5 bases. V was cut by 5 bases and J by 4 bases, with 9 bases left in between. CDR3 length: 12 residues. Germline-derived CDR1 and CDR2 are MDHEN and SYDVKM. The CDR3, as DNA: TGTGCCAGCAGTCCTCGACAGTACGAGCAGTACTTC. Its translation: CASSPRQYEQYF.

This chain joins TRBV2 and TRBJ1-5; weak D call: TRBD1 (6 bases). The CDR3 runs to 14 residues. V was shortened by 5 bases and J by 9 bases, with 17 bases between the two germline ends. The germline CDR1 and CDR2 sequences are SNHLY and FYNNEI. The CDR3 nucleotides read TGTGCCAGCAGTACAGGGTATGGGTCAGGGCCCCAGCATTTT. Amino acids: CASSTGYGSGPQHF.

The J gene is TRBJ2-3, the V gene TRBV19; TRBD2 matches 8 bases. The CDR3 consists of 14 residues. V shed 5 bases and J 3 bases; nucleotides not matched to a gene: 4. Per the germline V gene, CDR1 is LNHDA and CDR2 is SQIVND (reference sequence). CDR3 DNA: TGTGCCAGTAGTCCTAGCGGGTGGACAGATACGCAGTATTTT. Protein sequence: CASSPSGWTDTQYF. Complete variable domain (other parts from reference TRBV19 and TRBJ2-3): DGGITQSPKYLFRKEGQNVTLSCEQNLNHDAMYWYRQDPGQGLRLIYYSQIVNDFQKGDIAEGYSVSREKKESFPLTVTSAQKNPTAFYLCASSPSGWTDTQYFGPGTRLTVL.

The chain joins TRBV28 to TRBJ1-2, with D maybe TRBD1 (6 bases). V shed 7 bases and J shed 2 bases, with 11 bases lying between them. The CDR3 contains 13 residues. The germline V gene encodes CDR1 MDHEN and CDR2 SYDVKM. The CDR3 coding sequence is TGTGCCAGCAAACGACAGGTGAACTATGGCTACACCTTC. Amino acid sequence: CASKRQVNYGYTF.

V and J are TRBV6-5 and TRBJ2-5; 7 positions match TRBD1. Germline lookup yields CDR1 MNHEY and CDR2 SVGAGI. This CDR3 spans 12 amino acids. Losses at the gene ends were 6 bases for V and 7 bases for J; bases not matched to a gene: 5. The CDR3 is CASRTGSGTQYF. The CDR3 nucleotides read TGTGCCAGCAGGACAGGGTCGGGGACCCAGTACTTC.

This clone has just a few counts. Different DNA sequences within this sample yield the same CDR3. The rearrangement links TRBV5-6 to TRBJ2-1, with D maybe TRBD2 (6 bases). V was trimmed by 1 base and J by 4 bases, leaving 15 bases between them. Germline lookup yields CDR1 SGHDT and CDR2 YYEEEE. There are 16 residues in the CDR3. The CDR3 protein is CASSLTGANLYNEQFF. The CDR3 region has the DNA TGTGCCAGCAGCTTGACGGGAGCCAACTTATACAATGAGCAGTTCTTC. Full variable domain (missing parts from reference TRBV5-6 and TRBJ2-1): DAGVTQSPTHLIKTRGQQVTLRCSPKSGHDTVSWYQQALGQGPQFIFQYYEEEERQRGNFPDRFSGHQFPNYSSELNVNALLLGDSALYLCASSLTGANLYNEQFFGPGTRLTVL.

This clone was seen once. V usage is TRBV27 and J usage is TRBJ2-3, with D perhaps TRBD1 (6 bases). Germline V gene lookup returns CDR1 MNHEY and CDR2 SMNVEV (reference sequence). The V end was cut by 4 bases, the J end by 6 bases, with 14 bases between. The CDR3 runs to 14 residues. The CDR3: CASSWDITGDTQYF. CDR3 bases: TGTGCCAGCAGTTGGGACATCACGGGGGATACGCAGTATTTT.

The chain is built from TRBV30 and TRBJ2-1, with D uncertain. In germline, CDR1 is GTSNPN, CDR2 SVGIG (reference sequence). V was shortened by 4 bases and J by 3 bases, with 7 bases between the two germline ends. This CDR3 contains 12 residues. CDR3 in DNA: TGTGCCTGGAAGCCTGGCTACAATGAGCAGTTCTTC. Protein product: CAWKPGYNEQFF.

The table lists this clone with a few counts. The CDR3 reads CASSLGWASAYEQYF. The CDR3 DNA reads as TGTGCCAGCAGCTTAGGGTGGGCGTCCGCCTACGAGCAGTACTTC. The rearrangement links TRBV7-2 to TRBJ2-7; D gene uncertain. In germline, CDR1 is SGHTA, CDR2 FQGNSA. There are 15 residues in the CDR3. V lost 1 base to trimming and J lost 2 bases, with 12 bases between them.

The CDR3, as DNA: TGTGCCAGCAGTAGATCTAGCGGGGGGGCTATTGAGCAGTTCTTC. It yields the protein CASSRSSGGAIEQFF. This chain links TRBV2 with TRBJ2-1; 12 nucleotides align to TRBD2. CDR3 length: 15 amino acids. Germline CDR1 is SNHLY and CDR2 is FYNNEI. Unmatched junction bases numbered 8, after V lost 5 bases and J lost 9 bases.

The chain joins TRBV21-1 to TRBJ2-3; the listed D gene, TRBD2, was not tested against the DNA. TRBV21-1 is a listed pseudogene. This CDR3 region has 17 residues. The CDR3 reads CASSNGYPSGGTDTQYF. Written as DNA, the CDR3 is TGTGCCAGCAGCAACGGCTACCCTAGCGGGGGAACAGATACGCAGTATTTT.

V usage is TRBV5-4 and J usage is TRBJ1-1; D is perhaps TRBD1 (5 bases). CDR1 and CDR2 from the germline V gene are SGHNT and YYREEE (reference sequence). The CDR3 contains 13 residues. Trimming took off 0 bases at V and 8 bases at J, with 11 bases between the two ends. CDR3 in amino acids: CASSLEVGREAFF. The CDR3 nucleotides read TGTGCCAGCAGCTTGGAGGTGGGGCGGGAAGCTTTCTTT.

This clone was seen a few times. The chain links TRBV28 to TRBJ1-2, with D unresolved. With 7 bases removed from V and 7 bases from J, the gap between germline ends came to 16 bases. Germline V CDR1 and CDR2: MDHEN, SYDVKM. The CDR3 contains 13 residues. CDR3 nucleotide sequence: TGTGCCAGCACTTATGCGGGGTCGACTGGCTACACCTTC. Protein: CASTYAGSTGYTF.

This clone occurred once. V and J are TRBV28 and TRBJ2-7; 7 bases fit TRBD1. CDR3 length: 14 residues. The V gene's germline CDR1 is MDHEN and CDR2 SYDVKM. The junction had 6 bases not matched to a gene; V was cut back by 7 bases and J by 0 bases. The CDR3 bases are TGTGCCAGCAAAAGACAGGGTTTCTCCTACGAGCAGTACTTC. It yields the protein CASKRQGFSYEQYF. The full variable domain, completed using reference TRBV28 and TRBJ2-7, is DVKVTQSSRYLVKRTGEKVFLECVQDMDHENMFWYRQDPGLGLRLIYFSYDVKMKEKGDIPEGYSVSREKKERFSLILESASTNQTSMYLCASKRQGFSYEQYFGPGTRLTVT.

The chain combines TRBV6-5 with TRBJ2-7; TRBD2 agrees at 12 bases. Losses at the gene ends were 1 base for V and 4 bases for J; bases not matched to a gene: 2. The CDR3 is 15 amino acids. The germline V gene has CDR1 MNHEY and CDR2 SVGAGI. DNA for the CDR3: TGTGCCAGCAGTTACTGGACTAGCGGGAAGTACGAGCAGTACTTC. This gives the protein CASSYWTSGKYEQYF.

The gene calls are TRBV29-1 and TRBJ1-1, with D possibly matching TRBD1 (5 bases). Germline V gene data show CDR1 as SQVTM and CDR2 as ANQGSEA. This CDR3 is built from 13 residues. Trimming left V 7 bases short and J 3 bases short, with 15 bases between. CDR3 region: CSGRDGEYTEAFF. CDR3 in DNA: TGCAGCGGGCGGGACGGTGAATACACTGAAGCTTTCTTT.

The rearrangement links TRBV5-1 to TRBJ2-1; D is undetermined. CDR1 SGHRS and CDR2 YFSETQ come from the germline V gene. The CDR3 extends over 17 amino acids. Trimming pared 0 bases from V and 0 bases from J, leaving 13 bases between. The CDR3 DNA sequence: TGCGCCAGCAGCTTGGGGCTTGGGCAGAGCTCCTACAATGAGCAGTTCTTC. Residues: CASSLGLGQSSYNEQFF. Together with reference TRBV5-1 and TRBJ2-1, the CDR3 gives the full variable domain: KAGVTQTPRYLIKTRGQQVTLSCSPISGHRSVSWYQQTPGQGLQFLFEYFSETQRNKGNFPGRFSGRQFSNSRSEMNVSTLELGDSALYLCASSLGLGQSSYNEQFFGPGTRLTVL.

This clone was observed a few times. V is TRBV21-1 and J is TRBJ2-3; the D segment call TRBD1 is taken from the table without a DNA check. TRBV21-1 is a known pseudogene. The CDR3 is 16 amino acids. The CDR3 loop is CASSKGPPWPTDTQYF. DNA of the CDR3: TGTGCCAGCAGCAAAGGGCCTCCGTGGCCCACAGATACGCAGTATTTT.

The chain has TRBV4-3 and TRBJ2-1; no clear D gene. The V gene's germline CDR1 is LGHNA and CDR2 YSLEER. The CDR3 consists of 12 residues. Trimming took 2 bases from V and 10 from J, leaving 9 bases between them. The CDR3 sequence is CASSQMGQEQFF. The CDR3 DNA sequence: TGCGCCAGCAGCCAAATGGGCCAAGAGCAGTTCTTC.

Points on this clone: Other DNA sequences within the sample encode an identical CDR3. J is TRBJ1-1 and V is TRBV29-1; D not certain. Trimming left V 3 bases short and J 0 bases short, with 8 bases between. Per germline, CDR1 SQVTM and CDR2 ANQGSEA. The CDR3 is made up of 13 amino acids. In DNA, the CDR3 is TGCAGCGTTGAGGGCCGGATGAACACTGAAGCTTTCTTT. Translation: CSVEGRMNTEAFF.

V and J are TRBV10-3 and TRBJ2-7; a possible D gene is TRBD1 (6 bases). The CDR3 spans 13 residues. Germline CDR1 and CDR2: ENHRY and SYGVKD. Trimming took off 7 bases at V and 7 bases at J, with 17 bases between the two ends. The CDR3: CAITDSGGYEQYF. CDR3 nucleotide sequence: TGTGCCATCACCGACAGTGGGGGCTATGAGCAGTACTTC.

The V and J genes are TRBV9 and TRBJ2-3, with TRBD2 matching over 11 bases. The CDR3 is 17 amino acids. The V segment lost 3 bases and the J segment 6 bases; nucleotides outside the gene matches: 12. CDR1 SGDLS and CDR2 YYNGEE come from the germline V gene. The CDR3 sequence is CASSAPSGTSGPDTQYF. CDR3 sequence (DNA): TGTGCCAGCAGCGCACCCTCCGGGACTAGCGGCCCCGATACGCAGTATTTT.

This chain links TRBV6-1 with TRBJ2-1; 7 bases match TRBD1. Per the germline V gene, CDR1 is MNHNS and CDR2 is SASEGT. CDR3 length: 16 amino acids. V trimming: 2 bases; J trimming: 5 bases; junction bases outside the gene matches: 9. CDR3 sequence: CASSEMHRGFDNEQFF. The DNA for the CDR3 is TGTGCCAGCAGTGAAATGCACAGGGGCTTCGACAATGAGCAGTTCTTC.

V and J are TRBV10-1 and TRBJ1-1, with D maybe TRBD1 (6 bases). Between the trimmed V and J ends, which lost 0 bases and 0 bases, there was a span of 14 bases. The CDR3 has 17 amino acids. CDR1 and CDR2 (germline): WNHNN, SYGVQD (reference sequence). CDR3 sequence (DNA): TGCGCCAGCAGTGAGTCGAGGGGGGGGCGAATGAACACTGAAGCTTTCTTT. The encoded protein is CASSESRGGRMNTEAFF.

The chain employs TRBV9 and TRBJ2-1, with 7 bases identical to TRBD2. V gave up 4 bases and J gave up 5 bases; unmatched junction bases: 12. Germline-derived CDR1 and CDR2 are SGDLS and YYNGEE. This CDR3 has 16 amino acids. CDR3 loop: CASSPLFGLVDNEQFF. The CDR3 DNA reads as TGTGCCAGCAGCCCTCTTTTTGGACTAGTCGACAATGAGCAGTTCTTC.

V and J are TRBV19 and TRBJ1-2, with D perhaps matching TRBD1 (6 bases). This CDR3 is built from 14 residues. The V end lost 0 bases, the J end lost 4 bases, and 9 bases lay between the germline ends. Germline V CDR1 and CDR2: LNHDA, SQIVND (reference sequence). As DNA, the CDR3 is TGTGCCAGTAGTATAGATACAGGGATCTATGGCTACACCTTC. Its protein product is CASSIDTGIYGYTF.

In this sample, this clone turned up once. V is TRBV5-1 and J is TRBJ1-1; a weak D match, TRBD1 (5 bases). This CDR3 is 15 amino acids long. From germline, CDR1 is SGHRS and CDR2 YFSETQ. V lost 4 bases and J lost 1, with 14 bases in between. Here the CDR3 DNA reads TGCGCCAGCAGCCTCTCCCCAGGGTCGAACACTGAAGCTTTCTTT. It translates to CASSLSPGSNTEAFF.

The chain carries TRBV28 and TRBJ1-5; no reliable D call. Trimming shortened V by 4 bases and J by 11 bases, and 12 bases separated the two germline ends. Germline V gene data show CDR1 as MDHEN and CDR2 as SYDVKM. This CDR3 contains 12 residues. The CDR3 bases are TGTGCCAGCAGTTCCGCGACATCTACCCAGCATTTT. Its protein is CASSSATSTQHF. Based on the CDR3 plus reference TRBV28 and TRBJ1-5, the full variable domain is DVKVTQSSRYLVKRTGEKVFLECVQDMDHENMFWYRQDPGLGLRLIYFSYDVKMKEKGDIPEGYSVSREKKERFSLILESASTNQTSMYLCASSSATSTQHFGDGTRLSIL.